This record concerns one T cell receptor (beta chain) sequence. What it binds is unknown. Indicated treatment: roughly 11-day PBMC culture with coronavirus spike peptide pools or control peptides (ViraFEST assay). Positive tests by PCR, dated March to December 2020, predated US Alpha, Beta and Delta variants. The data are from a study of vaccination and CD4 T cells after COVID-19. Study-wide context: Overlapping SARS-CoV-2, HCoV-NL63, HCoV-OC43 and HCoV-229E spike peptides stimulated the cells. No peptide, an HIV-1 Nef pool, or a CEFX pool was what each control culture received.

This CDR3 region has 16 residues. Germline V gene data show CDR1 as SGHRS and CDR2 as YFSETQ. J was trimmed by 0 bases and V by 4 bases; bases with no gene match: 7. An Oncomine TCR Beta short-read assay was used to sequence the DNA from cultured CD4+ T cells. Genomic DNA was isolated from cultured CD4+ T cells. TCRdb re-called the PCR reads with MiXCR, one entry per CDR3 protein. The sample contains about 15,000 distinct CDR3 sequences, around 42% of which appear only once. The sample consisted of CD4+ T cells from blood, cultured in vitro, taken before SARS-CoV-2 vaccination. This clonotype originated in a human donor who had recovered from COVID-19. The V gene is TRBV5-1, the J gene TRBJ2-7; 10 positions match TRBD1. The CDR3 DNA reads TGCGCCAGCAGCCGTGAGGGGACAGGGGCCTCCTACGAGCAGTACTTC. The encoded protein is CASSREGTGASYEQYF. The full variable domain, with the rest looked up from reference TRBV5-1 and TRBJ2-7, is KAGVTQTPRYLIKTRGQQVTLSCSPISGHRSVSWYQQTPGQGLQFLFEYFSETQRNKGNFPGRFSGRQFSNSRSEMNVSTLELGDSALYLCASSREGTGASYEQYFGPGTRLTVT.